The source of this TCR beta chain is a study of cytomegalovirus exposure and HLA in healthy donors (dated 2017 in TCRdb). Context from the whole study: An earlier analysis of 587 of the donors reported 276 Gb of sequence data and 117 million unique TCR beta sequences obtained from around 180 million T cells. In addition to the first cohort of 666 subjects, a separate validation cohort of 120 different subjects was used. An earlier analysis of fewer than 700 of the donors applied high-throughput TCR beta sequencing to assess whether each TCR beta V gene segment acted as functional or pseudogenic. Both class I and class II loci were covered by HLA typing, at four-digit resolution. Genome-wide SNP genotypes for about 65% of the 666 donors were used in a later genetic analysis, which treated that subset as a discovery cohort. The study aimed to test whether signatures of past pathogen exposure could be identified by cataloging public T cell receptors. The number of typed donors differed by locus: about 629-630 for A, B, C, DRB1 and DQB1; approximately 520 for DQA1; 606 for DPA1; and roughly 450 for DPB1. The study profiled the T cell repertoires of approximately 700 subjects by immunosequencing and related them to cytomegalovirus serostatus. Because of strong linkage in the cohort, five DR-DQ haplotypes were treated as single units for association and clustering. Approximately 300 gigabases of sequencing data and approximately 92 million unique TCR sequences made up an early release that covered roughly 670 HLA-typed donors. Across around 400 genotyped donors of the cohort, an average of about 220,000 unique TCR beta nucleotide sequences per donor were sequenced, and roughly 18% of those sequences were non-productive. The genetic ancestry cluster associated with self-reported Caucasian donors included 80% to 90% of the 398 genotyped donors. All discovery cohort repertoires had been generated using a single sequencing platform. A later analysis re-analyzed previously published TCR beta repertoires from approximately 700 donors and added high-resolution HLA genotyping to study TCR occurrence patterns. Alongside the repertoire data, information on donor age, sex, ethnicity and CMV serostatus was compiled. Rather than drawing on any new phenotypic data, the later analysis identified candidate immune exposures from TCR beta sequences and the way those sequences occurred across donors. To predict cytomegalovirus infection status, the study combined high-throughput TCR immunosequencing, statistical association of individual TCRs with disease status, and machine learning. The study at large found these results: For the cohort, immune exposure information was limited to CMV serostatus. The earlier analysis of some 540 of the donors excluded roughly 17 rarely observed V segments, including chromosome 9 orphons, because counts were too low. The cohort was sequenced for TCR beta chains only, and without alpha or paired-chain data the features that could be detected were limited. In an earlier analysis of around 500 of the donors, most TCR beta V segments appeared in productive rearrangements about 90% or about 30% of the time, broadly matching IMGT annotations. According to a later analysis, parvovirus B19, influenza, CMV and Epstein-Barr virus appeared linked to several top co-occurrence clusters. Three of the identified cytomegalovirus-associated TCR beta chains were confirmed in vitro to be specific for cytomegalovirus antigens. The sequencing pipeline was judged likely to have produced a cluster of highly shared sequence variants as a technical artifact. Compared with equally common non-associated chains, HLA-associated TCR beta chains in a later analysis were more clonally expanded and had lower generation probabilities. In a later analysis, most CMV-associated TCR beta chains were found to appear HLA-restricted, with HLA associations seemingly driven largely by CMV exposure. In both the original and validation cohorts, the classifier was reported to diagnose cytomegalovirus status with high specificity and sensitivity. The study gave a list of about 160 TCR beta chains associated with cytomegalovirus. Strong co-occurrence of HLA alleles, especially DR and DQ, made assigning TCR associations to individual alleles difficult. In a later genetic analysis, a missense DCLRE1C variant was associated with V-gene and J-gene trimming of TCR beta chains, and the association was replicated in an independent cohort. Specific HLA alleles were associated with 15,000 to 20,000 TCR beta sequences at a false discovery rate of 0.05 in a later analysis. The authors suggested that the approach could potentially be extended to other disease states and immunological phenotypes. Because HLA typing was unavailable for some donors at each locus, only the typed subset was used in association tests. Some IMGT-functional V segments, including TRBV6-2 and TRBV6-3, could not be told apart with the 87-base-pair reads, so those segments were excluded. In a later genetic analysis, fewer N-insertions in productive TCRs were reported among donors in an Asian-associated ancestry cluster than the approximately 670-donor mean. In a later analysis, the rate of TCR association differed among HLA loci, with DRB1 alleles having the most associated TCRs and HLA-C alleles having the fewest. A further reported finding was that TCR beta sequences accurately predicted the HLA-A and HLA-B alleles for most subjects in the first cohort. Linkage disequilibrium might explain the correlated functional status among segregating V segments, but an unknown experimental factor could not be ruled out. Most TCR sequences were observed very rarely across donors, whereas some public TCRs were present in many individuals. The presence/absence analyses assumed that sequencing depth was roughly uniform across donors, and that assumption may not be true.

Libraries came from the immunoSEQ multiplex PCR assay. The multiplex PCR relied on a mix of 60 forward primers for TCR Vbeta segments and 13 reverse primers for TCR Jbeta segments. The CDR3 region of rearranged TCR beta genes was amplified from genomic DNA with a multiplex PCR assay. The amplified TCR beta libraries were sequenced on the Illumina HiSeq System as 87-base-pair reads. Regarding the original processing steps: In a later analysis, some 80 million unique TCR beta chains were counted across the 690 or so repertoires, and about 9.9 million of these chains were shared by at least two donors. Raw reads were error-corrected and collapsed into unique sequences with a nearest-neighbor algorithm that merged closely related sequences to remove PCR and sequencing errors. CDR3 sequences were aligned to IMGT reference sequences to assign V, D and J gene segments. For a sequence to be retained, a match of at least six nucleotides to both a V gene segment and a J gene segment was required. A rearrangement counted as productive if the CDR3 had no stop codons and remained in frame with V and J, and every other rearrangement counted as non-productive. CDR3 was defined by IMGT convention, running from the second conserved V-encoded cysteine to the conserved J-encoded phenylalanine. The earlier analysis of about 590 of the donors excluded sequences that lacked an unambiguous match to a single V gene segment. An earlier analysis of about 600 of the donors called V segments functional above 56.7% productive rearrangements and segregating when the between-donor standard deviation exceeded 5%. A statistical classification framework was developed to diagnose cytomegalovirus status using the catalog of TCR beta chain sequences. In a later analysis, TCR nucleotide sequences were compared against IMGT/GENE-DB human TR gene sequences so that V and J genes could be assigned. The TCRdist pipeline was used in a later analysis to assign CDR3 sequences and most-parsimonious VDJ recombination scenarios. In a later analysis, each TCR beta chain was defined by its CDR3 amino acid sequence together with its V-gene family, and reads without a unique V-gene family were excluded. As a way to deal with suspected cross-contamination and a sequencing artifact, a later analysis dropped under 600 nucleotide sequences that were highly shared and had low generation probability. A later analysis calculated a clonal expansion index for each public chain from normalized within-repertoire ranks of inferred template counts. Generation probabilities in a later analysis came from a VDJ recombination model fitted to out-of-frame rearrangements, and those results were checked against IGoR. In a later analysis, TCR-TCR, TCR-HLA and TCR-CMV co-occurrence was scored with hypergeometric tests, and a repertoire-size bias correction was applied to TCR pairs. A later analysis estimated false discovery rates by permuting HLA or CMV assignments 20 times. In a later analysis, co-occurring TCRs were grouped using DBSCAN, with TCRdist sequence similarity added in when clustering inside HLA-allele-positive subsets. Repertoires with fewer than 30,000 or more than 120,000 public chains were left out of co-occurrence clustering, as were a handful of repertoires with anomalous nucleotide sharing. TCRdb retrieved this table from immuneACCESS and kept in-frame rearrangements only. Not all clones are present; in checked studies, unresolved V genes account for under half, and no reason is known for the remainder. V and J calls and clone size are copied from that table; D and trimming were computed from the DNA. This sample holds 80,000 to 100,000 clones; about 80% were observed only once. More than 2.5% of the sample rests with the top ten.

Via the germline V gene (reference sequence), CDR1 is LNHDA and CDR2 SQIVND. Counted from cysteine to phenylalanine, this CDR3 has 14 amino acids. Only the CDR3 portion is preserved as DNA: 42 bases, with reading frame beginning at the first base. The trim is 5 bases for V and 5 bases for J, with a gap of 15 bases between the germline ends. Regarding this clone: This clone's antigen is unknown. One base away there is no much larger clone; base qualities are not given.

The cohort consisted of approximately 670 healthy bone marrow donors. At the time of sampling, all cohort members were nominally healthy, though unrecorded immune exposures were likely present. The donor tested CMV seropositive and was one of the 289 seropositive cohort members. A peripheral blood sample was collected from each donor, and TCR beta sequencing was performed on peripheral blood mononuclear cells. Genomic DNA was extracted from the blood cell samples with the Qiagen DNeasy Blood Extraction Kit. The clonotype was recovered from a male donor in good health and CMV-seropositive. Specimen: PBMCs. Recombination linked TRBV19 to TRBJ1-1; tentative D gene TRBD1, with 5 bases matching. The CDR3 in this case is CASSFRTIRTEAFF. The bases are TGTGCCAGTAGTTTTAGGACAATCAGAACTGAAGCTTTCTTT.